Listed here are 8 T cell receptor beta chains from one sample, sequenced in a study of OX40 agonist ivuxolimab in advanced cancers. To prepare the library, the immunoSEQ multiplex PCR assay was applied. The table was pulled from immuneACCESS by TCRdb, which kept in-frame rearrangements only. Such tables lose some clones; where checked, under half of the loss comes from unresolved V genes, and the rest has no known cause. The sample table holds 70,000 to 90,000 clones, of which approximately 84% were seen once. Together, the top ten hold about 5% of the sample. The sample was CD4+ or CD8+ T cells sorted from blood, taken in a trial of the OX40 agonist ivuxolimab. The receptors come from an adult with an advanced solid tumor such as melanoma, head and neck, liver or kidney cancer.

The rearrangement uses TRBV6-6 and TRBJ2-5, with TRBD1 as a possible D gene (5 bases). The end of the DNA aligns better with TRBJ2-7, so the J call may be wrong. The germline V gene has CDR1 MNHNY and CDR2 SVGAGI (reference sequence). The CDR3 runs 16 residues. DNA for the CDR3: TGTGCCAGCAGTTACTCCTCCCCAGGGTTAGCCTACGAGCAGTACTTC. Encoded protein: CASSYSSPGLAYEQYF.

The chain recombines TRBV7-8 with TRBJ2-7; TRBD1 aligns across 9 bases. Germline V gives CDR1 SGHVS, CDR2 FQNEAQ. The junction had 5 bases not matched to a gene; V was cut back by 0 bases and J by 2 bases. The CDR3 consists of 16 residues. CDR3 protein: CASSLARTGDTYEQYF. DNA for the CDR3: TGTGCCAGCAGCTTAGCCCGGACAGGGGACACCTACGAGCAGTACTTC. Together with reference TRBV7-8 and TRBJ2-7, the CDR3 gives the full variable domain: GAGVSQSPRYKVAKRGQDVALRCDPISGHVSLFWYQQALGQGPEFLTYFQNEAQLDKSGLPSDRFFAERPEGSVSTLKIQRTQQEDSAVYLCASSLARTGDTYEQYFGPGTRLTVT.

The chain is built from TRBV7-9 and TRBJ2-1, with TRBD1 identical over 10 bases. This CDR3 comprises 16 residues. V was pared by 5 bases and J by 8 bases, with 12 bases of the junction left unmatched. Per the germline V gene, CDR1 is SEHNR and CDR2 is FQNEAQ (reference sequence). CDR3 amino acids: CASSTTGTGESHEQFF. As DNA, the CDR3 is TGTGCCAGCAGCACCACCGGGACAGGGGAAAGTCATGAGCAGTTCTTC.

The V and J genes are TRBV7-6 and TRBJ2-7; 8 bases map to TRBD2. Germline CDR1 and CDR2: SGHVS and FNYEAQ. V shed 1 base and J 6 bases; nucleotides not matched to a gene: 11. The CDR3 loop spans 16 amino acids. CDR3 bases: TGTGCCAGCAGCTTAGGGGGGGGACTAGTATCGGGCGAGCAGTACTTC. Amino acids: CASSLGGGLVSGEQYF. The variable domain in full, with the rest retrieved from reference TRBV7-6 and TRBJ2-7, is GAGVSQSPRYKVTKRGQDVALRCDPISGHVSLYWYRQALGQGPEFLTYFNYEAQQDKSGLPNDRFSAERPEGSISTLTIQRTEQRDSAMYRCASSLGGGLVSGEQYFGPGTRLTVT.

The V call is TRBV29-1, the J call TRBJ2-3; the D is unclear. Per germline, CDR1 SQVTM and CDR2 ANQGSEA. This CDR3 comprises 13 residues. Trimming took 5 bases from V and 0 from J, leaving 9 bases between them. The CDR3 nucleotides read TGCAGCGTTCGGGCCGAAAGCACAGATACGCAGTATTTT. Translation: CSVRAESTDTQYF.

The V gene is TRBV7-2, the J gene TRBJ1-5, with D unclear. The CDR3 is 16 amino acids. Germline values: CDR1 SGHTA, CDR2 FQGNSA. Trimming took off 2 bases at V and 5 bases at J, with 16 bases between the two ends. The CDR3 here is CASSLRVSNSDQPQHF. In DNA form, the CDR3 reads TGTGCCAGCAGCTTACGGGTTTCCAATTCTGATCAGCCCCAGCATTTT.

For this clone: This CDR3 is also generated by other DNA sequences in the sample. The genes are TRBV15 and TRBJ1-1; D might be TRBD1 (5 bases). Trimming pared 0 bases from V and 3 bases from J, leaving 8 bases between. The germline V gene encodes CDR1 LNHNV and CDR2 YYDKDF (reference sequence). This CDR3 has 14 amino acids. The chain's CDR3 is CATSRDGGYTEAFF. In DNA form, the CDR3 reads TGTGCCACCAGCAGAGACGGGGGGTACACTGAAGCTTTCTTT.

The chain has TRBV5-1 and TRBJ2-5, with TRBD1 identical over 9 bases. The CDR3 runs 17 residues. The ends lost 0 bases at V and 2 bases at J; junction bases unmatched: 8. Germline assignment: CDR1 SGHRS and CDR2 YFSETQ. Written as DNA, the CDR3 is TGCGCCAGCAGCTTGGGTTTAGGTGGACAGGGGCAAGAGACCCAGTACTTC. Translation gives CASSLGLGGQGQETQYF.